This passage covers 25 T cell receptor beta chains from one sample sequenced in a study of blood T cell repertoires in COVID-19. Assay used: immunoSEQ multiplex PCR; TCRdb lists only in-frame clones, some missing. The table records 60,000 to 75,000 clones, more than 75% of them present only once. The sequencing sample was made of peripheral blood. The receptors stem from a human donor in a cohort sampled during active COVID-19.

DNA for the CDR3: TGTGCCAGCAGCTTAGATCGGACTAGCTACGAGCAGTACGTC. This translates into CASSLDRTSYEQYV. The gene calls are TRBV11-3 and TRBJ2-7; 7 positions match TRBD2. Trimming at V came to 0 bases and at J to 3 bases, leaving 2 bases not matched to a gene. The CDR3 totals 14 residues. Germline CDR1 and CDR2: SGHNT and YENEEA.

This chain links TRBV6-1 with TRBJ2-7, with TRBD2 identical over 13 bases. Germline V gene data show CDR1 as MNHNS and CDR2 as SASEGT. The CDR3 loop spans 17 amino acids. Unmatched junction bases numbered 8, after V lost 4 bases and J lost 2 bases. Here the CDR3 DNA reads TGTGCCAGCAGTGCGGGGACTAGCGGGAAGGGCACCTACGAGCAGTACGTC. Translating gives CASSAGTSGKGTYEQYV.

J is TRBJ1-2 and V is TRBV4-1, with D possibly TRBD1 on 6 matching bases. This CDR3 comprises 16 residues. V was cut by 0 bases and J by 5 bases, with 16 bases left in between. The V gene's germline CDR1 is MGHRA and CDR2 YSYEKL. This CDR3 reads CASSQDGGQDHYGYTF. The DNA for the CDR3 is TGCGCCAGCAGCCAAGACGGGGGGCAGGACCATTATGGCTACACCTTC.

J is TRBJ2-2 and V is TRBV7-2; a possible D gene is TRBD1 (6 bases). This CDR3 comprises 16 residues. V was cut by 7 bases and J by 1 base, with 16 bases left in between. The V gene's germline CDR1 is SGHTA and CDR2 FQGNSA. The CDR3 nucleotides are TGTGCCAGCACCCGCCCGGGGACACTGAACACCGGGGAGCTGTTTTTT. As protein: CASTRPGTLNTGELFF. Full variable domain (remainder filled in from reference TRBV7-2 and TRBJ2-2): GAGVSQSPSNKVTEKGKDVELRCDPISGHTALYWYRQSLGQGLEFLIYFQGNSAPDKSGLPSDRFSAERTGGSVSTLTIQRTQQEDSAVYLCASTRPGTLNTGELFFGEGSRLTVL.

This chain uses TRBV7-6 with TRBJ1-1; D not resolved. Between the trimmed V and J ends, which lost 1 base and 1 base, there was a span of 7 bases. The CDR3 length is 14 residues. In germline, CDR1 is SGHVS, CDR2 FNYEAQ. This chain's CDR3 is CASSLGAANTEAFF. CDR3 DNA sequence: TGTGCCAGCAGCTTAGGGGCAGCGAACACTGAAGCTTTCTTT.

CDR3 loop: CASSPQPSSYEQYF. Written as DNA, the CDR3 is TGTGCCAGCAGCCCCCAACCTAGCAGCTACGAGCAGTACTTC. This chain joins TRBV3-1 (or the pseudogene TRBV3-2) and TRBJ2-7; a weak D match, TRBD2 (5 bases). This CDR3 contains 14 residues. V lost 4 bases to trimming and J lost 3 bases, with 13 bases between them. From germline, CDR1 is LGHDT and CDR2 YNNKEL (reference sequence).

The CDR3 bases are TGTGCCAGCAGCCAAACTAACTCGAACACCGGGGAGCTGTTTTTT. The encoded protein is CASSQTNSNTGELFF. The chain links TRBV7-3 to TRBJ2-2; the D is unclear. Trimming shortened V by 5 bases and J by 0 bases, and 10 bases separated the two germline ends. From germline, CDR1 is SGHTA and CDR2 FQGTGA. The CDR3 runs 15 residues.

The genes are TRBV6-5 and TRBJ2-7, with 7 bases identical to TRBD2. The CDR3 spans 13 residues. V was clipped by 5 bases and J by 5 bases; unmatched bases: 6. Germline lookup yields CDR1 MNHEY and CDR2 SVGAGI. Written as DNA, the CDR3 is TGTGCCAGCAGTCCTGGGAGGGAAAACGAGCAGTACTTC. It encodes CASSPGRENEQYF.

The chain joins TRBV28 to TRBJ2-7, with TRBD1 matching 8 bases. The CDR3 has 13 residues. Germline V gene sequence: CDR1 MDHEN, CDR2 SYDVKM. Trimming removed 8 bases from V and 2 bases from J; junction bases left unmatched: 5. The CDR3 protein is CASGGQVAYEQYF. The CDR3 nucleotides are TGTGCCAGCGGGGGACAGGTCGCCTACGAGCAGTACTTC. Combining the CDR3 with reference TRBV28 and TRBJ2-7 gives the whole variable domain DVKVTQSSRYLVKRTGEKVFLECVQDMDHENMFWYRQDPGLGLRLIYFSYDVKMKEKGDIPEGYSVSREKKERFSLILESASTNQTSMYLCASGGQVAYEQYFGPGTRLTVT.

The chain joins TRBV28 to TRBJ1-1; D not certain. CDR1 is MDHEN, CDR2 SYDVKM, per germline. Trimming cost V 2 bases and J 1 base, with 8 bases left between them. The CDR3 length is 14 residues. This CDR3 reads CASSLVSGNTEAFF. The DNA for the CDR3 is TGTGCCAGCAGTTTAGTCTCAGGGAACACTGAAGCTTTCTTT.

This rearrangement joins TRBV6-6 to TRBJ2-5; 9 bases are shared with TRBD2. V lost 7 bases to trimming and J lost 7 bases; unmatched junction nucleotides: 13. Germline CDR1 and CDR2: MNHNY and SVGAGI (reference sequence). The CDR3 has 15 amino acids. CDR3: CASNILPLAGGTQYF. In nucleotides, the CDR3 is TGTGCCAGCAATATACTCCCACTAGCGGGTGGGACCCAGTACTTC.

This chain joins TRBV11-3 and TRBJ2-5, with TRBD2 as a possible D gene (5 bases). Germline-derived CDR1 and CDR2 are SGHNT and YENEEA. The germline V and J ends were trimmed by 2 bases and 7 bases, with 11 bases remaining between them. This CDR3 region has 13 residues. The CDR3 here is CASSLSRDGTQYF. The CDR3 DNA follows: TGTGCCAGCAGCTTAAGCCGGGATGGGACCCAGTACTTC.

This chain uses TRBV6-5 with TRBJ1-5, with TRBD1 matching 7 bases. The trim removed 5 bases at V and 5 bases at J, leaving 6 bases unmatched. CDR1 is MNHEY and CDR2 is SVGAGI in the germline V gene. This CDR3 is 14 amino acids long. The CDR3 bases are TGTGCCAGCAGTCAGGACAGGTCTCATCAGCCCCAGCATTTT. Its translation is CASSQDRSHQPQHF.

The chain recombines TRBV19 with TRBJ2-3, with 15 positions matching TRBD2. The CDR3 length is 17 residues. Per the germline V gene, CDR1 is LNHDA and CDR2 is SQIVND (reference sequence). J gave up 4 bases and V 6 bases, and 8 bases lay outside the gene matches. The CDR3 region has the DNA TGTGCCAGTAGCCCCCCAGGACTAGCGGGAGGGCCAGATACGCAGTATTTT. Amino acid sequence: CASSPPGLAGGPDTQYF. Combining the CDR3 with reference TRBV19 and TRBJ2-3 gives the whole variable domain DGGITQSPKYLFRKEGQNVTLSCEQNLNHDAMYWYRQDPGQGLRLIYYSQIVNDFQKGDIAEGYSVSREKKESFPLTVTSAQKNPTAFYLCASSPPGLAGGPDTQYFGPGTRLTVL.

This chain links TRBV4-1 with TRBJ2-1; 10 positions agree with TRBD1. The CDR3 sequence is 15 residues long. The germline V gene encodes CDR1 MGHRA and CDR2 YSYEKL. After removal of 2 bases from V and 8 bases from J, the junction contained 6 bases not matched to a gene. CDR3 in amino acids: CASSQSGTGAYEQFF. In DNA, the CDR3 is TGCGCCAGCAGCCAATCCGGGACAGGGGCGTATGAGCAGTTCTTC.

The CDR3 bases are TGTGCCAGTAGTCCGACCGGGACAGGGTCGTTCGAGCAGTACTTC. Translation: CASSPTGTGSFEQYF. The V gene is TRBV19, the J gene TRBJ2-7, with 9 bases that match TRBD1. Losses at the gene ends were 5 bases for V and 6 bases for J; bases not matched to a gene: 11. The CDR3 covers 15 residues. CDR1 is LNHDA, CDR2 SQIVND, per germline (reference sequence). The variable domain in full, with the rest retrieved from reference TRBV19 and TRBJ2-7, is DGGITQSPKYLFRKEGQNVTLSCEQNLNHDAMYWYRQDPGQGLRLIYYSQIVNDFQKGDIAEGYSVSREKKESFPLTVTSAQKNPTAFYLCASSPTGTGSFEQYFGPGTRLTVT.

The chain has TRBV19 and TRBJ2-2; weak D call: TRBD1 (6 bases). This CDR3 has 18 amino acids. Looked up from germline, CDR1 is LNHDA and CDR2 is SQIVND (reference sequence). The V gene lost 5 bases and the J gene lost 4 bases, with 23 bases spanning the gap. DNA of the CDR3: TGTGCCAGTAGTCTAAAATACAGGGAGTGGGGTCCCACCGGGGAGCTGTTTTTT. Its protein is CASSLKYREWGPTGELFF.

The chain links TRBV11-2 to TRBJ2-3, with 8 bases fitting TRBD2. Germline values: CDR1 SGHAT, CDR2 FQNNGV. The CDR3 has 16 residues. Trimming took 5 bases from V and 5 from J; bases not matched to a gene: 12. The DNA for the CDR3 is TGTGCCAGCAGCGCCCTTCTAGCGGGTGAGGGAGATACGCAGTATTTT. This translates into CASSALLAGEGDTQYF.

The rearrangement joins TRBV6-5 to TRBJ2-6; 7 nucleotides match TRBD1. Per germline, CDR1 MNHEY and CDR2 SVGAGI. This CDR3 region has 15 residues. The J segment lost 0 bases and the V segment lost 7 bases, leaving 3 bases of the junction unmatched. CDR3 protein: CASTPGGSGANVLTF. In DNA form, the CDR3 reads TGTGCCAGCACGCCAGGGGGCTCTGGGGCCAACGTCCTGACTTTC.

This clone was seen a handful of times. The chain combines TRBV19 with TRBJ1-5; maybe TRBD1 (5 bases). The V gene's germline CDR1 is LNHDA and CDR2 SQIVND (reference sequence). Deletions cut 4 bases from V and 0 bases from J, with 25 bases between. The CDR3 totals 20 residues. The CDR3 loop reads CASSKGEYSTEGRSNQPQHF. DNA for the CDR3: TGTGCCAGTAGTAAAGGGGAATATTCGACAGAAGGCCGTAGCAATCAGCCCCAGCATTTT.

Only one count was recorded for this clone. The chain joins TRBV5-1 to TRBJ2-5; the match to TRBD2 covers 9 bases. V gave up 5 bases and J gave up 1 base; unmatched junction bases: 6. This CDR3 has 15 amino acids. Germline V gene lookup returns CDR1 SGHRS and CDR2 YFSETQ. The CDR3 region is CASRSSGMVQETQYF. The CDR3 DNA reads TGCGCCAGCAGATCTAGCGGGATGGTCCAAGAGACCCAGTACTTC.

This clone appeared a few times. This rearrangement joins TRBV28 to TRBJ2-7; the match to TRBD2 covers 7 bases. The V and J ends lost 1 base and 4 bases, in that order; junction bases with no gene match: 7. From germline, CDR1 is MDHEN and CDR2 SYDVKM. The CDR3 length is 15 residues. CDR3 protein: CASSLFPSGKYEQYF. The CDR3 DNA follows: TGTGCCAGCAGTTTATTTCCTAGCGGCAAGTACGAGCAGTACTTC.

The chain joins TRBV12-3 or TRBV12-4 to TRBJ2-7, with TRBD1 as a possible D gene (6 bases). The CDR3 runs to 13 residues. The V end lost 4 bases, the J end lost 9 bases, and 16 bases lay between the germline ends. As DNA, the CDR3 is TGTGCCAGCAGTTCCGGGACATTTCTAGGGCAGTACGTC. It translates to CASSSGTFLGQYV.

The rearrangement joins TRBV29-1 to TRBJ2-3; 8 nucleotides align to TRBD2. CDR3 size: 12 residues. The junction had 3 bases not matched to a gene; V was cut back by 1 base and J by 9 bases. Germline-derived CDR1 and CDR2 are SQVTM and ANQGSEA. This CDR3 reads CSVEGTSPTQYF. DNA of the CDR3: TGCAGCGTTGAAGGGACTAGCCCCACGCAGTATTTT.

This chain joins TRBV25-1 and TRBJ1-6; D call uncertain. This CDR3 is 13 amino acids long. The V and J ends lost 1 base and 7 bases respectively, with 5 bases between them. From germline, CDR1 is MGHDK and CDR2 SYGVNS. The CDR3 DNA reads TGTGCCAGCAGTGAATTTTCGAATTCACCCCTCCACTTT. This encodes CASSEFSNSPLHF.